The source of this T cell receptor beta chain is a study of blood T cell repertoires in COVID-19 (TCRdb year 2020). Regarding the study in general: Collaborator samples came from the United States, Italy and Spain and covered acute and convalescent phases of COVID-19. The prospective study material was composed of cDNA or gDNA derived from T cells, B-cell-depleted T cells, or PBMCs. The dataset comprised deeply sampled blood TCRbeta repertoires from subjects exposed to, actively infected with, or recovered from COVID-19. The repertoires were released in a freely available public database intended as a resource for research on the immune response to SARS-CoV-2. Samples came from the ongoing ImmuneRACE study (first 160 participants) plus 1,254 subjects from 6 global collaborators. The sample metadata nearly always contained a de-identified subject ID, COVID-19 status, age in years and sex. HLA class I and class II types, where available, came from metadata supplied by the sample provider rather than from assay-based typing.

Collaborating institutions collected whole blood in K2EDTA tubes following their own protocols. For TCRbeta analysis, collaborators shipped samples in one of three forms: frozen whole blood, isolated PBMCs, or DNA extracted from either of those sample types. Study-level results and caveats: How much clinical and demographic metadata was included differed by source and by participant, and the metadata was provided uncurated.

The count of this clone is one. Its specific antigen is unknown. Nothing much larger sits one base from this clone, and base qualities are not available. The CDR3 measures 13 amino acids from cysteine to phenylalanine. Only the CDR3 part of the read is kept: 39 bases, read in frame from the first base. V loses 5 bases at its end and J loses 5 bases; junction bases beyond the gene matches: 3. CDR1 and CDR2, looked up from the germline V gene, are SGHRS and YFSETQ. The immunoSEQ Assay, a bias-controlled multiplex PCR, was used to amplify TCRbeta CDR3 regions from genomic DNA. For the original study's pipeline: The number of nucleated cells in each sample was estimated by amplification of reference gene primers within the assay. Sequence reads were collapsed and filtered to measure the absolute abundance of every unique TCRbeta CDR3 rearrangement. For each sample, productive Simpson clonality was calculated as the square root of Simpson's diversity index over productive rearrangements. TCRdb took over this immuneACCESS table, retaining in-frame rearrangements with V and J assigned. Such tables are incomplete; in checked studies, under half of the missing clones stem from an unresolved V gene, and the remainder is unexplained. V and J calls and clone size are as listed in that table; D and trimming were resolved from the DNA. This sample gives about 45,000 clones in total; about 82% of them show up just once. The ten largest account for under 6% of the sample.

The sample was peripheral blood. The chain uses TRBV5-1 and TRBJ2-1, with TRBD1 identical over 8 junction bases. This receptor was obtained from a man aged 45-65 years with active COVID-19. In nucleotide form, the sequence is TGCGCCAGCAGACAGGGGGTAGACAATGAGCAGTTCTTC. This yields the protein CASRQGVDNEQFF.